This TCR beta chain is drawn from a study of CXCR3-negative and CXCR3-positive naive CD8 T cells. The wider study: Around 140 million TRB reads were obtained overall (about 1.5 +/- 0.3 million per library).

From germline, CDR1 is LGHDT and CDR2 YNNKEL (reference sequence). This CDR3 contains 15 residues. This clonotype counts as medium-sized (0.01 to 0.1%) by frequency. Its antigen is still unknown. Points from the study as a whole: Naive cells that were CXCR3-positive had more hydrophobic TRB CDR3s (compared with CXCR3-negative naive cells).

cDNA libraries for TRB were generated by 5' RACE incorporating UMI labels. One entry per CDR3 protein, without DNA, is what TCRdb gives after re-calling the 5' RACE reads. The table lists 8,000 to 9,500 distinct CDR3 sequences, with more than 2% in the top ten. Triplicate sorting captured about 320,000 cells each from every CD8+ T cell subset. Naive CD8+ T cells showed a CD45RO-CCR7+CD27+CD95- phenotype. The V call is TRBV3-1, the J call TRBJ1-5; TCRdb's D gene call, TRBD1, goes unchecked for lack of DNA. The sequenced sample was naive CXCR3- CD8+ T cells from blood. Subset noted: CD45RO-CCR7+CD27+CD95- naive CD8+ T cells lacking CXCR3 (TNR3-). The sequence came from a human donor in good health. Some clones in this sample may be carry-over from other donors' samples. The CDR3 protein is CASSQGGKGLQPQHF.